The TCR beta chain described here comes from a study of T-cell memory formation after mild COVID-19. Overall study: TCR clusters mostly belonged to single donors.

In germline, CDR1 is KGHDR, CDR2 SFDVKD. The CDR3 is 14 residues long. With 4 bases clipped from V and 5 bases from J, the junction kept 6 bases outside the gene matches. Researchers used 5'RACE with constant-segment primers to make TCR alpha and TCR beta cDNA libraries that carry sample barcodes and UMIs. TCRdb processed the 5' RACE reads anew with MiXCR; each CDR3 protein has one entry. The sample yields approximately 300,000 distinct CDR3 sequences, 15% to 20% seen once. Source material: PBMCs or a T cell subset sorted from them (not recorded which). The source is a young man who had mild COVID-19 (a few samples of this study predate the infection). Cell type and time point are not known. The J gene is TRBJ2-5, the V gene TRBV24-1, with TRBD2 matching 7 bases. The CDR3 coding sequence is TGTGCCACCAGTGACCCCAGCGGGGCGGAGACCCAGTACTTC. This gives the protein CATSDPSGAETQYF.